This record looks at one T cell receptor (beta chain) sequence and its context. The V and J ends lost 5 bases and 1 base, in that order; junction bases with no gene match: 10. CDR3 length: 16 amino acids. From germline, CDR1 is LNHNV and CDR2 YYDKDF (reference sequence). This table comes from immunoSEQ multiplex PCR, and its TCRdb copy is limited to in-frame clones, with some not included. The data hold about 240,000 clones, with 70% to 90% observed a single time. The data stem from a study of cytomegalovirus exposure and HLA in healthy donors. Study-level background: The 120 validation repertoires used the same platform as the roughly 670 first-cohort repertoires (as reported by a later analysis).

The donors were in the roughly 130-subject validation cohort, distinct from the approximately 610-subject first cohort. The specimen was PBMCs. The rearrangement uses TRBV15 and TRBJ2-7; 8 bases match TRBD1. The TCR sequence derives from a woman younger than 45 in good health and CMV-seropositive. CDR3 DNA: TGTGCCACCAGCGGTGGCCTAGGGGACAGGTCCTACGAGCAGTACTTC. Protein product: CATSGGLGDRSYEQYF.